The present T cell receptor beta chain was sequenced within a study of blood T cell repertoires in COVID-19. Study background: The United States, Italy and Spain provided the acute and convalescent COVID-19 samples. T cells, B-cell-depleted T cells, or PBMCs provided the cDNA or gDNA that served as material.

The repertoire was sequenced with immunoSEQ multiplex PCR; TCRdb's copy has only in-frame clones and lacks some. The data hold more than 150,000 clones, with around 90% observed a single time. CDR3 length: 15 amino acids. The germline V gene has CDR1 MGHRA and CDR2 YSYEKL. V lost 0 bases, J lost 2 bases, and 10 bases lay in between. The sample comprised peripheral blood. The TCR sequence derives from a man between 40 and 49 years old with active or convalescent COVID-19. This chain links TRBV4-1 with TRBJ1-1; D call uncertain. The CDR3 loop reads CASSQDHGRNTEAFF. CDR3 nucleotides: TGCGCCAGCAGCCAAGATCATGGGAGAAACACTGAAGCTTTCTTT.